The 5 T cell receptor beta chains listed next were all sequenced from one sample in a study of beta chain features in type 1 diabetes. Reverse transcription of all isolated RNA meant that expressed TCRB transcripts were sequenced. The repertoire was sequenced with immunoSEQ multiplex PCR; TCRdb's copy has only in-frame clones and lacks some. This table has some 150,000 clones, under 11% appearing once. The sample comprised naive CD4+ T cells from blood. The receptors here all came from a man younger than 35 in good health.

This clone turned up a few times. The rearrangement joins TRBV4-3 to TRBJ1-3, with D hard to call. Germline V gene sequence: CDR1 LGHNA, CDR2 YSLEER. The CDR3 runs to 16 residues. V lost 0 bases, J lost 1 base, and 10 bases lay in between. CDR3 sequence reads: CASSQDLRSSGNTIYF. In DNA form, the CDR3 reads TGCGCCAGCAGCCAAGATCTGAGGAGTTCTGGAAACACCATATATTTT.

The DNA for the CDR3 is TGTGCCAGCAAGCGAGACTCCGGGACAGGGGACGATGAGCAGTTCTTC. It encodes CASKRDSGTGDDEQFF. This rearrangement joins TRBV6-4 to TRBJ2-1; 10 nucleotides match TRBD1. CDR1 and CDR2 from the germline V gene are MRHNA and SNTAGT. Germline trimming cut 7 bases from V and 8 bases from J; bases unmatched to any gene: 14. The CDR3 spans 16 residues.

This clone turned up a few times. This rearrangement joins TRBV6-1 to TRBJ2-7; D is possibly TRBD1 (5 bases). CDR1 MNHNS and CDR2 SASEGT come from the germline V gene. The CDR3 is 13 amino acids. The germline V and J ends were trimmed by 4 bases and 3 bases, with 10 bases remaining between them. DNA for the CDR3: TGTGCCAGCAGTGTTGGGGCGAGCTACGAGCAGTACTTC. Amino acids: CASSVGASYEQYF.

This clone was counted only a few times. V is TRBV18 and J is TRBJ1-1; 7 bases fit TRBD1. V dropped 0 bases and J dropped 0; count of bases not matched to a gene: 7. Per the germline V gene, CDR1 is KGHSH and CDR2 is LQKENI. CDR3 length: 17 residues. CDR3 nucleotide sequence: TGTGCCAGCTCACCACCGAGGGGGGACAGAATGAACACTGAAGCTTTCTTT. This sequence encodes CASSPPRGDRMNTEAFF.

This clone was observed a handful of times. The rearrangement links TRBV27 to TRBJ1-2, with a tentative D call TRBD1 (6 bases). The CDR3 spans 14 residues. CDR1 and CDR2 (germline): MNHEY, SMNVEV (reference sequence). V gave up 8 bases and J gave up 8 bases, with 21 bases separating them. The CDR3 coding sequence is TGTGCCAGCTCCATCGGGGGGCGCCCCCAGGGCTACACCTTC. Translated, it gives CASSIGGRPQGYTF.